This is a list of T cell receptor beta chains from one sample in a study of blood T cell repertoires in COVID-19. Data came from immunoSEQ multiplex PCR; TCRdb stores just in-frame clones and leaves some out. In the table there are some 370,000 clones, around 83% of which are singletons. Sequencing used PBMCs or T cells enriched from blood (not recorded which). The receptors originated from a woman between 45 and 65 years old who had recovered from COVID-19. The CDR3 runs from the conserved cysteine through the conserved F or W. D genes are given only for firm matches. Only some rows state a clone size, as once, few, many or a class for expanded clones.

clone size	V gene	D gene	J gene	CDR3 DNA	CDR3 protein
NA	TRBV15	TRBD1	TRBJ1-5	TGTGCCACCAGCAGCGATCTGGGACAGGGGAATCAGCCCCAGCATTTT	CATSSDLGQGNQPQHF
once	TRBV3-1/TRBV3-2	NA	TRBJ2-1	TGTGCCAGCAGCCAAGGGGGCGTCAATGAGCAGTTCTTC	CASSQGGVNEQFF
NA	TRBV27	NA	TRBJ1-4	TGTGCCAGCAGCCCGGGACCCCAGGGGTGGGAAAAACTGTTTTTT	CASSPGPQGWEKLFF
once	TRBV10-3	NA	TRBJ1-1	TGTGCCATCAGTGAGTCTGGTACAGACACGAACACTGAAGCTTTCTTT	CAISESGTDTNTEAFF
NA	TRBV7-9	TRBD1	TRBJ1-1	TGTGCCAGCAGCTTAGACCCGGGACAGGGGGACACTGAAGCTTTCTTT	CASSLDPGQGDTEAFF
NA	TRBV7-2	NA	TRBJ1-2	TGTGCCAGCAGCTTAGGGGGGGTGATGAGTGGCTACACCTTC	CASSLGGVMSGYTF
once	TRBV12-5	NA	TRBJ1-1	TGTGCTAGTGGTTTGGTAATATTAGGGGGGGGTGAAGCTTTCTTT	CASGLVILGGGEAFF
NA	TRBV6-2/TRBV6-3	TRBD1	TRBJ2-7	TGTGCCAGCAGCGGACAGGGAAGGCACGAGCAGTACTTC	CASSGQGRHEQYF
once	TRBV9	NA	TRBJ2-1	TGTGCCAGCAGCGTAGTCCGGGATGGGGAGCAGTTCTTC	CASSVVRDGEQFF
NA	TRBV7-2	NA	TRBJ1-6	TGTGCCAGCAGCTTAACAGGCAAGGGGTCACCCCTCCACTTT	CASSLTGKGSPLHF
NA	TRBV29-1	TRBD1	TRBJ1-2	TGCAGCACTGTAGGGGGCGGTCATTATGGCTACACCTTC	CSTVGGGHYGYTF
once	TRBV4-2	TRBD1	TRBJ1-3	TGTGCCAGCAGCCAAGATAGGGGGCCCATGAAGGTAGACACCATATATTTT	CASSQDRGPMKVDTIYF
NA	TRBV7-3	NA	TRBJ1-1	TGTGCCAGCAGCCCTCAAGACAGCAGCACTGAAGCTTTCTTT	CASSPQDSSTEAFF
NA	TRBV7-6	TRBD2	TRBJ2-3	TGTGCCAGCAGCTTATTGGCGGGAGCGGGGGTGGGAGATACGCAGTATTTT	CASSLLAGAGVGDTQYF
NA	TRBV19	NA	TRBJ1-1	TGTGCCAGTAGTACAGGGCGTCGAGAGAACACTGAAGCTTTCTTT	CASSTGRRENTEAFF
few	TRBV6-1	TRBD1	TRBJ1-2	TGTGCCAGCAGTGACGTGGGACAGGGGGCTTCTGGCTACACCTTC	CASSDVGQGASGYTF
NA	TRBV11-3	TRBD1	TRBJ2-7	TGTGCCAGCAGCTACGGGGGACAGGGGCAGTACTTC	CASSYGGQGQYF
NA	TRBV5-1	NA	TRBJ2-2	TGCGCCAGCAGCTTGGACAGCCCGAACACCGGGGAGCTGTTTTTT	CASSLDSPNTGELFF
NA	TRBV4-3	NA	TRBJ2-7	TGCGCCAGCAGCCTCCTGAGAGGGGGCGAGCAGTACTTC	CASSLLRGGEQYF
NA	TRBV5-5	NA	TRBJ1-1	TGTGCCAGCAGCTTGGGGGCCGCCGCTGAAGCTTTCTTT	CASSLGAAAEAFF
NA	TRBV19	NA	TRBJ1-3	TGTGCCAGTAGGGAAAGAGGTCCTGGAAACACCATATATTTT	CASRERGPGNTIYF
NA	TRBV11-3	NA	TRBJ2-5	TGTGCCAGCAGTCAGAACCAAGAGACCCAGTACTTC	CASSQNQETQYF
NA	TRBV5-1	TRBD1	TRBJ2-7	TGCGCCAGCAGCTCGGGACAGGGATATTCCTACGAGCAGTACTTC	CASSSGQGYSYEQYF
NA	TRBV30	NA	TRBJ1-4	TGTGCCTGGAGTGTAATCCGAGCCTCGCCGGGGAAACTGTTTTTT	CAWSVIRASPGKLFF